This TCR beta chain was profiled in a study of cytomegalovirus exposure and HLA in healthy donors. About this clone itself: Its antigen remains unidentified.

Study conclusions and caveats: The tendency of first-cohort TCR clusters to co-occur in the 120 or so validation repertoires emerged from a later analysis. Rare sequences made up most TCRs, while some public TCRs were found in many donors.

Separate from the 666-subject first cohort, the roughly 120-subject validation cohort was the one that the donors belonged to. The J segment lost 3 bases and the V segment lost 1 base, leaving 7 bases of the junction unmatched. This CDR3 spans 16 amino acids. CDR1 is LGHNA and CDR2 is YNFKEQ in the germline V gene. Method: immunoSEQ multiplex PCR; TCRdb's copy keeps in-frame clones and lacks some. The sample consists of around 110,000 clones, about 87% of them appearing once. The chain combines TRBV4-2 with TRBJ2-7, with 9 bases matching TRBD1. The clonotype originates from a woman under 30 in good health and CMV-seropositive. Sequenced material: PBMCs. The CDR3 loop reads CASSQGLRDRVYEQYF. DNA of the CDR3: TGTGCCAGCAGCCAAGGACTTCGGGACAGGGTCTACGAGCAGTACTTC.